This T cell receptor beta chain was documented in a study of post-analysis software for immune sequencing data. Across the study: Courses of disease covered relapsing-remitting, secondary progressive and progressive-relapsing multiple sclerosis.

Unique molecular identifiers had been added to the TCR beta cDNA libraries. Starting from roughly 1.1 to 9.2 million T cells, the study yielded 500,000 or so cDNA molecules. TCRdb re-analysed the PCR reads in MiXCR, keeping a single row per CDR3 protein. The sample contains 740,000 or so distinct CDR3 sequences, approximately 53% of which appear only once. Broader study findings: The normalized Chao1 diversity of multiple sclerosis patients was significantly lower than that of controls. Same-batch samples co-clustered strongly by F measure.

Of note for this clonotype: Its antigen is undetermined.

Source material: blood. The clonotype was recovered from a girl aged 5-17 years with multiple sclerosis.

The CDR3 sequence is CASSRGQDNNYGYTF. In DNA form, the CDR3 reads TGTGCCAGCAGCAGGGGGCAGGATAATAACTATGGCTACACCTTC. V is TRBV7-2 and J is TRBJ1-2; 7 nucleotides line up with TRBD1. V shed 5 bases and J 1 base; nucleotides not matched to a gene: 7. The germline gives CDR1 SGHTA, CDR2 FQGNSA. This CDR3 is built from 15 residues. The full variable domain, rest sourced from reference TRBV7-2 and TRBJ1-2, is GAGVSQSPSNKVTEKGKDVELRCDPISGHTALYWYRQSLGQGLEFLIYFQGNSAPDKSGLPSDRFSAERTGGSVSTLTIQRTQQEDSAVYLCASSRGQDNNYGYTFGSGTRLTVV.